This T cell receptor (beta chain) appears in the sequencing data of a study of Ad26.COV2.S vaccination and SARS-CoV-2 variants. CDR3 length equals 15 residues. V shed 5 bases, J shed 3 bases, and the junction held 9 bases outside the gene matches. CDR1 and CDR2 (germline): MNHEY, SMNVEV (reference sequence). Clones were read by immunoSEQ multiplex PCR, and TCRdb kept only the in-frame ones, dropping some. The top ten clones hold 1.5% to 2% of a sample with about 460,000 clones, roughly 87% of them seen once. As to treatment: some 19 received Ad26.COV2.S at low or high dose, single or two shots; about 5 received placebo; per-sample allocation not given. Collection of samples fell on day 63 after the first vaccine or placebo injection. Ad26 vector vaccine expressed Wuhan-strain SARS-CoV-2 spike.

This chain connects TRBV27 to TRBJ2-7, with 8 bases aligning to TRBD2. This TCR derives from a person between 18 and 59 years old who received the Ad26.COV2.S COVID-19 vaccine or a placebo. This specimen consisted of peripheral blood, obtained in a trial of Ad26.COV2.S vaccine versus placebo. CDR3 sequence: CASSPLRAGGYEQYF. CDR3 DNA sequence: TGTGCCAGCAGTCCCTTAAGGGCGGGAGGCTACGAGCAGTACTTC.